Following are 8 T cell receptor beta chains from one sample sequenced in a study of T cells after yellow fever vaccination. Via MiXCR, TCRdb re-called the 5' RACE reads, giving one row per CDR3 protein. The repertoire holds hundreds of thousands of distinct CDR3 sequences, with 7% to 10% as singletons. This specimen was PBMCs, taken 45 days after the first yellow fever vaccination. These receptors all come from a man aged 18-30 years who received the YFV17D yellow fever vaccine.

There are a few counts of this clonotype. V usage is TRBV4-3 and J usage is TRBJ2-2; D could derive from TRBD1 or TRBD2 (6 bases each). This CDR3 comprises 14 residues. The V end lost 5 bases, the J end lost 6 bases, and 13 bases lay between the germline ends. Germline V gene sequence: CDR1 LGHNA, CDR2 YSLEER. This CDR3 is CASSFGGLAGELFF. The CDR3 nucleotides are TGCGCCAGCAGCTTCGGGGGCTTGGCCGGGGAGCTGTTTTTT.

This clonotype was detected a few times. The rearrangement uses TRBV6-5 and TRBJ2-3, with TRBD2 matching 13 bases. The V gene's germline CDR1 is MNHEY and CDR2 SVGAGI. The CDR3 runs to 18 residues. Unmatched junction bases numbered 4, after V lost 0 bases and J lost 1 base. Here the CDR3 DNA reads TGTGCCAGCAGTTACTCCTCTGGGACTAGCGGGGGCACAGATACGCAGTATTTT. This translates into CASSYSSGTSGGTDTQYF.

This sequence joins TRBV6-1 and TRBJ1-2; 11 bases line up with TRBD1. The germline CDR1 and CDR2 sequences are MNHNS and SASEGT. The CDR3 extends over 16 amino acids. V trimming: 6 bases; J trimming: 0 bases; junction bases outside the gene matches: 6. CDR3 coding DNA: TGTGCCAGCAGACGCGGGACAGGGGGACCTAACTATGGCTACACCTTC. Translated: CASRRGTGGPNYGYTF.

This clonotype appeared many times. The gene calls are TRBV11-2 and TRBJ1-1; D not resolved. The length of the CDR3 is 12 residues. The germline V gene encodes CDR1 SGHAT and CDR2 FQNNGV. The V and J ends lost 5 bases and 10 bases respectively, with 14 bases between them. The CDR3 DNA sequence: TGTGCCAGCAGCATGGGCCGGGAGAGAGCTTTCTTT. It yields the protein CASSMGRERAFF.

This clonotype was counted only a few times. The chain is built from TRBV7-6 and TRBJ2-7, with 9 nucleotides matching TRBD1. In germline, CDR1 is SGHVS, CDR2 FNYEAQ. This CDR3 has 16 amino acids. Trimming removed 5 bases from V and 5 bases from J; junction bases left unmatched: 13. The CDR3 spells CASSPLIGTGMHEQYF. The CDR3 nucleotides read TGTGCCAGCAGCCCCCTTATCGGGACAGGGATGCACGAGCAGTACTTC.

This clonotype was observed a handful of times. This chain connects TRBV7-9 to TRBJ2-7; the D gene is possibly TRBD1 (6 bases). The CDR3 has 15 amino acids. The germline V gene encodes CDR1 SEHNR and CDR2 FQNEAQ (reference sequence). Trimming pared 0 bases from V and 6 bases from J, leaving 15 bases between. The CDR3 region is CASSLAVGQRVEQYF. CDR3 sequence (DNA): TGTGCCAGCAGCTTAGCTGTGGGACAACGGGTCGAGCAGTACTTC.

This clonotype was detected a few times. The CDR3 bases are TGTGCCAGCAGCTTAGATGGGCGAACCTACTACAATGAGCAGTTCTTC. It translates to CASSLDGRTYYNEQFF. This chain connects TRBV7-8 to TRBJ2-1; no firm D call. The V end lost 1 base, the J end lost 3 bases, and 13 bases lay between the germline ends. Germline lookup yields CDR1 SGHVS and CDR2 FQNEAQ. CDR3 length: 16 residues.

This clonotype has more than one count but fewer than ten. The CDR3: CASSYSAGDSYEQYF. CDR3 nucleotides: TGTGCCAGCAGTTACAGTGCGGGCGACTCCTACGAGCAGTACTTC. This sequence joins TRBV6-5 and TRBJ2-7; possibly TRBD2 for D (5 bases). V gave up 2 bases and J gave up 0 bases, with 11 bases separating them. This CDR3 contains 15 residues. Per germline, CDR1 MNHEY and CDR2 SVGAGI.